The 10 T cell receptor beta chains in this list originate from one sample, sequenced in a study of blood T cells in healthy people across ages. The second PCR ran roughly 6 to 12 cycles with a sample-barcoded 5' primer and J-beta primers. TCRdb processed the 5' RACE reads anew with MiXCR; each CDR3 protein has one entry. The sample lists approximately 690,000 distinct CDR3 sequences, 40% to 45% occurring once. The sequencing input was blood. The source of these receptors is a man at least 80 years old in good health.

V usage is TRBV4-1 and J usage is TRBJ2-7; 11 bases align to TRBD1. Germline CDR1 MGHRA, CDR2 YSYEKL. Trimming cost V 0 bases and J 5 bases; bases outside gene matches: 12. This CDR3 region has 18 residues. CDR3 bases: TGCGCCAGCAGCCAAGATTCTCCCGTAGGACAGGGGGCAAACGAGCAGTACTTC. This encodes CASSQDSPVGQGANEQYF.

The chain links TRBV5-1 to TRBJ2-3; D unclear. V was shortened by 7 bases and J by 2 bases, with 14 bases between the two germline ends. This CDR3 comprises 14 residues. Germline CDR1 and CDR2: SGHRS and YFSETQ. The CDR3 coding sequence is TGCGCCAGCCAGGAGCAGACCTCCACAGATACGCAGTATTTT. Translation gives CASQEQTSTDTQYF. Filled out from reference TRBV5-1 and TRBJ2-3, the complete variable domain reads KAGVTQTPRYLIKTRGQQVTLSCSPISGHRSVSWYQQTPGQGLQFLFEYFSETQRNKGNFPGRFSGRQFSNSRSEMNVSTLELGDSALYLCASQEQTSTDTQYFGPGTRLTVL.

The CDR3 sequence is CASSLAQDAGRKTQYF. The CDR3 DNA reads TGCGCCAGCAGCTTGGCCCAGGACGCAGGGCGCAAGACCCAGTACTTC. The chain links TRBV5-1 to TRBJ2-5; perhaps TRBD1 as D (5 bases). Trimming shortened V by 0 bases and J by 6 bases, and 18 bases separated the two germline ends. CDR1 is SGHRS and CDR2 is YFSETQ in the germline V gene. The CDR3 has 16 residues.

This clonotype was seen a few times. The chain has TRBV15 and TRBJ2-5, with D maybe TRBD2 (5 bases). Germline lookup yields CDR1 LNHNV and CDR2 YYDKDF (reference sequence). The germline V and J ends were trimmed by 1 base and 5 bases, with 17 bases remaining between them. The CDR3 is made up of 16 amino acids. Here the CDR3 DNA reads TGTGCCACCAGCAGAGGACGGCGGGCTGCCGGGGAGACCCAGTACTTC. Amino acids: CATSRGRRAAGETQYF.

This clonotype was seen many times. The chain combines TRBV7-2 with TRBJ2-6, with 9 bases fitting TRBD2. This CDR3 comprises 16 residues. CDR1 is SGHTA and CDR2 is FQGNSA in the germline V gene. J was trimmed by 2 bases and V by 6 bases; bases with no gene match: 5. The CDR3 loop reads CASRQAGGTGANVLTF. Written as DNA, the CDR3 is TGTGCCAGCAGACAAGCGGGGGGAACTGGGGCCAACGTCCTGACTTTC.

There are many counts of this clonotype. The V call is TRBV7-2, the J call TRBJ2-5, with 7 positions matching TRBD1. The V gene end was trimmed by 5 bases and the J gene end by 2 bases; junction bases not matched to a gene: 8. This CDR3 has 15 residues. From germline, CDR1 is SGHTA and CDR2 FQGNSA. CDR3 in DNA: TGTGCCAGCAGCACCCGGGACAGTACACAAGAGACCCAGTACTTC. Amino acids: CASSTRDSTQETQYF. The full variable domain, rest sourced from reference TRBV7-2 and TRBJ2-5, is GAGVSQSPSNKVTEKGKDVELRCDPISGHTALYWYRQSLGQGLEFLIYFQGNSAPDKSGLPSDRFSAERTGGSVSTLTIQRTQQEDSAVYLCASSTRDSTQETQYFGPGTRLLVL.

This clonotype was counted many times. The chain links TRBV3-1 to TRBJ2-1, with 13 positions matching TRBD2. The CDR3 length is 15 residues. Germline lookup yields CDR1 LGHDT and CDR2 YNNKEL (reference sequence). The junction had 0 bases not matched to a gene; V was cut back by 1 base and J by 6 bases. CDR3 bases: TGTGCCAGCAGCCAAGGACTAGCGGGGGGCAATGAGCAGTTCTTC. Its translation is CASSQGLAGGNEQFF.

This clonotype was picked up many times. The CDR3 region is CASSWDGTSGGYEQYF. In DNA form, the CDR3 reads TGTGCCAGCAGCTGGGACGGGACTAGCGGGGGGTACGAGCAGTACTTC. The J gene is TRBJ2-7, the V gene TRBV7-2; TRBD2 matches 15 bases. V was clipped by 4 bases and J by 4 bases; unmatched bases: 5. The CDR3 sequence is 16 residues long. Germline V lookup: CDR1 SGHTA, CDR2 FQGNSA.

This clonotype was counted once. This chain connects TRBV9 to TRBJ1-1; TRBD1 agrees at 8 bases. The CDR3 totals 15 residues. Germline V gene sequence: CDR1 SGDLS, CDR2 YYNGEE. Trimming took 0 bases from V and 6 from J; bases not matched to a gene: 7. The chain's CDR3 is CASSVETGEYAEAFF. CDR3 nucleotides: TGTGCCAGCAGCGTAGAGACAGGGGAATACGCTGAAGCTTTCTTT.

The chain carries TRBV7-2 and TRBJ2-1; TRBD2 agrees at 10 bases. J was trimmed by 7 bases and V by 4 bases; bases with no gene match: 10. This CDR3 spans 16 amino acids. The germline gives CDR1 SGHTA, CDR2 FQGNSA. CDR3 DNA sequence: TGTGCCAGCAGCTCGATGATGGCACTAGCGGGGAATGAGCAGTTCTTC. Its translation is CASSSMMALAGNEQFF.